These T cell receptor beta chains were read from a single sample in a study of shared clonotypes between healthy human individuals. The method was immunoSEQ multiplex PCR; TCRdb's version includes in-frame clones alone and lacks a portion of them. The repertoire holds under 600,000 clones, with around 97% as singletons. The sequenced sample was naive CD4+ T cells sorted from blood. These receptor sequences come from a woman aged 30 to 39 in good health. CDR3s include the opening cysteine and the closing phenylalanine or tryptophan. A D gene is named only where the DNA matches it firmly.

TRBV2	TRBJ2-7	14	TRBD2	TGTGCCAGCAGTGATTGGCGGGAGACCTACGAGCAGTACTTC	CASSDWRETYEQYF
TRBV7-2	TRBJ1-1	16	TRBD1	TGTGCCAGCAGCTTAGCCCAGGGGGCGATTGACACTGAAGCTTTCTTT	CASSLAQGAIDTEAFF
TRBV15	TRBJ2-1	14	NA	TGTGCCACCAGCAGGCCCCACGAAGACAATGAGCAGTTCTTC	CATSRPHEDNEQFF
TRBV5-1	TRBJ1-4	13	NA	TGCGCCAGCAGCTTGTTGACAGATGAAAAACTGTTTTTT	CASSLLTDEKLFF
TRBV25-1	TRBJ1-1	17	NA	TGTGCCAGCAGTGACGCCGACAGCCCAATAATGAACACTGAAGCTTTCTTT	CASSDADSPIMNTEAFF
TRBV28	TRBJ1-5	12	NA	TGTGCCAGCATCCAGGGAGGCCAGCCCCAGCATTTT	CASIQGGQPQHF
TRBV28	TRBJ2-7	16	NA	TGTGCCAGCAGTTTCCCTATTACTAGCCCTCACTACGAGCAGTACTTC	CASSFPITSPHYEQYF
TRBV7-9	TRBJ1-2	17	NA	TGTGCCAGCAGCTTCGGGTATAGGGAACGAGCTAACTATGGCTACACCTTC	CASSFGYRERANYGYTF
TRBV5-1	TRBJ2-5	14	NA	TGCGCCAGCAGCTTGGAGCAGGGGAAGGAGACCCAGTACTTC	CASSLEQGKETQYF
TRBV10-3	TRBJ2-7	13	NA	TGTGCCATCTCGGCGGTTAGCTCCTACGAGCAGTACTTC	CAISAVSSYEQYF
TRBV5-6	TRBJ1-2	16	NA	TGTGCCAGCAGCTTCCCCGTGGGCAGTGGTGGCTATGGCTACACCTTC	CASSFPVGSGGYGYTF
TRBV4-1	TRBJ1-5	15	NA	TGCGCCAGCAGCCAAAGAATACAGGAAAATCAGCCCCAGCATTTT	CASSQRIQENQPQHF
TRBV18	TRBJ2-3	14	TRBD2	TGTGCCAGCTCACCGGGACTACTTACAGATACGCAGTATTTT	CASSPGLLTDTQYF
TRBV10-3	TRBJ1-3	17	NA	TGTGCCATCAGTGAGAAGGGACATCGGATCCTTGGAAACACCATATATTTT	CAISEKGHRILGNTIYF
TRBV5-1	TRBJ1-4	15	TRBD1	TGCGCCAGCAGCTTCGGGGACAGGGGAGGTGAAAAACTGTTTTTT	CASSFGDRGGEKLFF
TRBV28	TRBJ2-6	19	TRBD1	TGTGCCAGCAGTTGGCGTTCAGACAGGGCAAGGGCTGGGGCCAACGTCCTGACTTTC	CASSWRSDRARAGANVLTF
TRBV2	TRBJ1-1	14	NA	TGTGCCAGCCAAGTAGTGGGGGGGTCCACTGAAGCTTTCTTT	CASQVVGGSTEAFF
TRBV19	TRBJ2-1	19	TRBD2	TGTGCCAGTAGTATCCGCAGTTCTGGACTAGCTGTCCGCCGCAATGAGCAGTTCTTC	CASSIRSSGLAVRRNEQFF
TRBV6-5	TRBJ1-2	15	NA	TGTGCCAGCAGTTACGTACAGTCGGGTAGCTATGGCTACACCTTC	CASSYVQSGSYGYTF